This T cell receptor beta chain emerged from a study of shared clonotypes between healthy human individuals. Concerning this clone itself: What it binds is not known.

Study observations and caveats: Between a handful of donors, naive CD4 clonotypes were shared at a level of around 4.9%. Clonotype sharing among donors was expected to depend on sequencing depth.

This CDR3 is built from 15 residues. Looked up from germline, CDR1 is SQVTM and CDR2 is ANQGSEA. V shed 4 bases and J shed 2 bases, with 14 bases lying between them. Among the donors, all were Caucasian adults who lived in Nashville, Tennessee. Naive CD4+ cells were CD45RA-selected; the remaining cells were memory. Profiling relied on immunoSEQ multiplex PCR, and the TCRdb table lists in-frame clones only, not all of them. This table has about 2.4 million clones, 90% to 95% appearing once. The J gene is TRBJ1-4, the V gene TRBV29-1; D is uncertain. The sequence derives from a man in his late teens or twenties in good health. Some clones in this sample may be carry-over from other donors' samples. The sequencing input was naive CD4+ T cells from PBMCs. Subset specified: CD45RA+ positively selected. CDR3 loop: CSVVWSGGTNEKLFF. The CDR3, as DNA: TGCAGCGTTGTATGGTCGGGTGGGACTAATGAAAAACTGTTTTTT.